One and the same sample provided the 31 T cell receptor beta chains below, sequenced in a study of blood T cell repertoires in COVID-19. The method was immunoSEQ multiplex PCR; TCRdb's version includes in-frame clones alone and lacks a portion of them. The profile shows around 70,000 clones, 75% to 85% of them singletons. Sequenced sample: peripheral blood. Receptor source: a human donor in a cohort sampled during active COVID-19.

The chain recombines TRBV5-1 with TRBJ2-7; a possible D gene is TRBD2 (5 bases). Germline V gene data show CDR1 as SGHRS and CDR2 as YFSETQ. The CDR3 has 15 residues. The V end was cut by 4 bases, the J end by 1 base, with 15 bases between. The CDR3 sequence is CASSPDPSSSYEQYF. The CDR3 DNA follows: TGCGCCAGCAGCCCAGACCCTAGCTCTTCCTACGAGCAGTACTTC. Full variable domain (rest looked up from reference TRBV5-1 and TRBJ2-7): KAGVTQTPRYLIKTRGQQVTLSCSPISGHRSVSWYQQTPGQGLQFLFEYFSETQRNKGNFPGRFSGRQFSNSRSEMNVSTLELGDSALYLCASSPDPSSSYEQYFGPGTRLTVT.

This clone appeared once. The J gene is TRBJ2-7, the V gene TRBV3-1 (or the pseudogene TRBV3-2); 7 positions match TRBD2. Germline loops: CDR1 LGHDT, CDR2 YNNKEL (reference sequence). V shed 4 bases and J 2 bases; nucleotides not matched to a gene: 5. The CDR3 has 14 residues. The CDR3 coding sequence is TGTGCCAGCAGCCCACGCGGGAGTACCTACGAGCAGTACTTC. This encodes CASSPRGSTYEQYF.

The genes are TRBV19 and TRBJ2-3; 9 bases are a match to TRBD1. J lost 1 base, V lost 5 bases, and 4 bases had no gene match. The CDR3 consists of 15 residues. From germline, CDR1 is LNHDA and CDR2 SQIVND (reference sequence). CDR3 DNA: TGTGCCAGTAGTGCCCGGGACAGGGGCACAGATACGCAGTATTTT. Its translation: CASSARDRGTDTQYF.

This clone has only one observation. This chain links TRBV27 with TRBJ1-1; D is undetermined. V was trimmed by 2 bases and J by 1 base, leaving 8 bases between them. Germline assignment: CDR1 MNHEY and CDR2 SMNVEV (reference sequence). The CDR3 contains 14 residues. CDR3 sequence reads: CASSLRGGNTEAFF. In nucleotides, the CDR3 is TGTGCCAGCAGTTTACGTGGCGGGAACACTGAAGCTTTCTTT.

This rearrangement joins TRBV11-2 to TRBJ2-1; TRBD2 aligns across 7 bases. This CDR3 comprises 14 residues. After removal of 7 bases from V and 6 bases from J, the junction contained 9 bases not matched to a gene. Per germline, CDR1 SGHAT and CDR2 FQNNGV. The CDR3 DNA follows: TGTGCCAGCACCTCCGGGACTACCCTCAATGAGCAGTTCTTC. This translates into CASTSGTTLNEQFF.

For this clone: Other DNA sequences from this sample encode an identical CDR3 as well. V gene TRBV5-1 combines with J gene TRBJ2-7; 10 bases agree with TRBD2. V lost 1 base and J lost 4; bases outside the gene matches: 2. In germline, CDR1 is SGHRS, CDR2 YFSETQ. This CDR3 has 14 amino acids. The DNA for the CDR3 is TGCGCCAGCAGCTTGTCTAGCGGGAGTTACGAGCAGTACTTC. Translating it yields CASSLSSGSYEQYF.

The chain recombines TRBV7-8 with TRBJ1-5; D might be TRBD1 (5 bases). With 2 bases removed from V and 5 bases from J, the gap between germline ends came to 22 bases. CDR3 length: 18 residues. Germline V gene data show CDR1 as SGHVS and CDR2 as FQNEAQ. The CDR3 DNA sequence: TGTGCCAGCAGCTTAAGGCCATCCGAGTCAGGGCTCCATCAGCCCCAGCATTTT. As protein: CASSLRPSESGLHQPQHF. The full variable domain, its missing parts supplied by reference TRBV7-8 and TRBJ1-5, is GAGVSQSPRYKVAKRGQDVALRCDPISGHVSLFWYQQALGQGPEFLTYFQNEAQLDKSGLPSDRFFAERPEGSVSTLKIQRTQQEDSAVYLCASSLRPSESGLHQPQHFGDGTRLSIL.

V is TRBV30 and J is TRBJ2-2, with D perhaps TRBD2 (5 bases). The CDR3 spans 15 residues. Germline lookup yields CDR1 GTSNPN and CDR2 SVGIG (reference sequence). The V end was cut by 0 bases, the J end by 3 bases, with 11 bases between. The CDR3 nucleotides are TGTGCCTGGAGTGTAAACAGCGGATACACCGGGGAGCTGTTTTTT. Residues: CAWSVNSGYTGELFF. Combining the CDR3 with reference TRBV30 and TRBJ2-2 gives the whole variable domain SQTIHQWPATLVQPVGSPLSLECTVEGTSNPNLYWYRQAAGRGLQLLFYSVGIGQISSEVPQNLSASRPQDRQFILSSKKLLLSDSGFYLCAWSVNSGYTGELFFGEGSRLTVL.

CDR3 region: CASSRGGQLSGANVLTF. In DNA, the CDR3 is TGTGCCAGCAGTCGGGGGGGACAGCTTTCTGGGGCCAACGTCCTGACTTTC. V gene TRBV7-9 combines with J gene TRBJ2-6; perhaps TRBD2 as D (8 bases). The germline V and J ends were trimmed by 6 bases and 1 base, with 16 bases remaining between them. Germline V lookup: CDR1 SEHNR, CDR2 FQNEAQ (reference sequence). The CDR3 has 17 amino acids.

In its sample, this clone was seen a few times. The chain combines TRBV5-6 with TRBJ1-2, with D perhaps TRBD1 (5 bases). V lost 4 bases to trimming and J lost 4 bases, with 14 bases between them. Germline V gene data show CDR1 as SGHDT and CDR2 as YYEEEE. The CDR3 totals 14 residues. The CDR3 DNA is TGTGCCAGCAGCATTAGCACAGGCGTCTATGGCTACACCTTC. Translation gives CASSISTGVYGYTF.

This clone was seen more than once but under ten times. The CDR3 DNA sequence: TGTGCCACCGGCGGGACTAATCCCTACGAGCAGTACTTC. Amino acid sequence: CATGGTNPYEQYF. The chain joins TRBV2 to TRBJ2-7; the match to TRBD2 covers 7 bases. The CDR3 sequence is 13 residues long. Looked up from germline, CDR1 is SNHLY and CDR2 is FYNNEI. Unmatched junction bases numbered 8, after V lost 10 bases and J lost 2 bases.

The J gene is TRBJ1-2, the V gene TRBV7-2; no firm D call. Trimming pared 1 base from V and 2 bases from J, leaving 8 bases between. The CDR3 length is 14 residues. Germline CDR1 is SGHTA and CDR2 is FQGNSA. The CDR3 spells CASSLGIQNYGYTF. CDR3 nucleotide sequence: TGTGCCAGCAGCTTAGGGATACAGAACTATGGCTACACCTTC.

The rearrangement joins TRBV18 to TRBJ1-4; D unresolved. Germline CDR1 KGHSH, CDR2 LQKENI. CDR3 length equals 16 residues. Between the trimmed V and J ends, which lost 0 bases and 0 bases, there was a span of 8 bases. The CDR3 spells CASSPPGLTTNEKLFF. The CDR3 DNA reads as TGTGCCAGCTCACCACCTGGCCTTACAACTAATGAAAAACTGTTTTTT.

The genes are TRBV5-4 and TRBJ1-6, with D possibly being TRBD1 (6 bases). There are 14 residues in the CDR3. Trimming stripped 4 bases from V and 7 bases from J, with 12 bases between. The germline gives CDR1 SGHNT, CDR2 YYREEE (reference sequence). The CDR3 reads CASSRPGDNSPLHF. In DNA, the CDR3 is TGTGCCAGCAGCCGCCCAGGGGACAATTCACCCCTCCACTTT.

The chain links TRBV6-5 to TRBJ2-3, with TRBD2 matching over 11 bases. The junction had 3 bases not matched to a gene; V was cut back by 5 bases and J by 5 bases. The CDR3 has 14 residues. Germline-derived CDR1 and CDR2 are MNHEY and SVGAGI. This chain's CDR3 is CASSPLAGGDTQYF. The DNA of the CDR3 is TGTGCCAGCAGTCCTCTAGCGGGAGGAGATACGCAGTATTTT.

The rearrangement uses TRBV6-6 and TRBJ1-3; 9 bases are a match to TRBD1. This CDR3 is 14 amino acids long. V was clipped by 8 bases and J by 4 bases; unmatched bases: 6. CDR1 MNHNY and CDR2 SVGAGI come from the germline V gene (reference sequence). CDR3 in DNA: TGTGCCAGCGCCAGGACAGGGGACGGAAACACCATATATTTT. This encodes CASARTGDGNTIYF.

In this sample, this clone turned up a few times. The chain employs TRBV6-6 and TRBJ2-7; a weak D match, TRBD2 (5 bases). V lost 6 bases, J lost 2 bases, and 11 bases lay in between. CDR1 MNHNY and CDR2 SVGAGI come from the germline V gene (reference sequence). The CDR3 spans 13 residues. Here the CDR3 DNA reads TGTGCCAGCAGGCCGACTACCCCCTACGAGCAGTACTTC. Its protein is CASRPTTPYEQYF.

The chain employs TRBV30 and TRBJ1-2; 9 nucleotides line up with TRBD1. The ends lost 5 bases at V and 7 bases at J; junction bases unmatched: 2. There are 11 residues in the CDR3. From germline, CDR1 is GTSNPN and CDR2 SVGIG (reference sequence). CDR3 sequence reads: CAWETGGGYTF. The CDR3 coding sequence is TGTGCCTGGGAGACAGGGGGTGGCTACACCTTC.

V usage is TRBV2 and J usage is TRBJ2-7; 7 nucleotides match TRBD2. Germline loops: CDR1 SNHLY, CDR2 FYNNEI. The V gene end was trimmed by 9 bases and the J gene end by 0 bases; junction bases not matched to a gene: 5. This CDR3 contains 13 residues. As DNA, the CDR3 is TGTGCCAGTGGGCGGGAGAGCTCCTACGAGCAGTACTTC. It codes for CASGRESSYEQYF.

J is TRBJ1-4 and V is TRBV10-2; 7 bases are a match to TRBD1. V was pared by 3 bases and J by 7 bases, with 11 bases of the junction left unmatched. Germline CDR1 reads WSHSY; CDR2 reads SAAADI. The CDR3 extends over 16 amino acids. The CDR3, as DNA: TGCGCCAGCAGTGACCTCTCGACAGGGAGGAGTGAAAAACTGTTTTTT. Its protein product is CASSDLSTGRSEKLFF.

This chain uses TRBV6-5 with TRBJ2-1; a possible D gene is TRBD1 (6 bases). V gave up 7 bases and J gave up 0 bases, with 13 bases separating them. The CDR3 loop spans 15 amino acids. Germline lookup yields CDR1 MNHEY and CDR2 SVGAGI. In DNA form, the CDR3 reads TGTGCCAGCAACGCCAGGGGCGGCTCCTACAATGAGCAGTTCTTC. It encodes CASNARGGSYNEQFF.

The CDR3 spells CASSSPSFPSTYEQYF. In DNA form, the CDR3 reads TGTGCCAGCAGTTCGCCTAGCTTCCCGTCCACCTACGAGCAGTACTTC. The V and J genes are TRBV28 and TRBJ2-7, with D possibly TRBD2 on 5 matching bases. The length of the CDR3 is 16 residues. With 4 bases removed from V and 2 bases from J, the gap between germline ends came to 18 bases. Germline V gives CDR1 MDHEN, CDR2 SYDVKM.

The rearrangement uses TRBV29-1 and TRBJ2-7; 10 nucleotides match TRBD1. Looked up from germline, CDR1 is SQVTM and CDR2 is ANQGSEA. This CDR3 is built from 14 residues. The V gene end was trimmed by 1 base and the J gene end by 9 bases; junction bases not matched to a gene: 9. The CDR3 sequence is CSVEGGTGERWQYF. CDR3 coding DNA: TGCAGCGTTGAAGGAGGGACAGGGGAAAGATGGCAGTACTTC.

The chain has TRBV2 and TRBJ1-3; D possibly corresponds to TRBD1 (5 bases). V was cut by 9 bases and J by 4 bases, with 16 bases left in between. The CDR3 is 14 amino acids. Germline V CDR1 and CDR2: SNHLY, FYNNEI. The CDR3 here is CASHEGAGGNTIYF. CDR3 in DNA: TGTGCCAGTCATGAAGGGGCAGGGGGAAACACCATATATTTT.

V gene TRBV2 combines with J gene TRBJ2-5; the match to TRBD2 covers 10 bases. This CDR3 contains 16 residues. Germline values: CDR1 SNHLY, CDR2 FYNNEI. V lost 2 bases to trimming and J lost 2 bases; unmatched junction nucleotides: 5. The CDR3 DNA is TGTGCCAGCAGTGAATCCGAAGCGGGAGGGCAAGAGACCCAGTACTTC. Amino acids: CASSESEAGGQETQYF.

There are a few counts of this clone. This sequence joins TRBV7-2 and TRBJ1-1; 12 bases fit TRBD1. The CDR3 has 14 residues. The junction had 3 bases not matched to a gene; V was cut back by 6 bases and J by 4 bases. CDR1 and CDR2 (germline): SGHTA, FQGNSA. CDR3 DNA: TGTGCCAGCAGATTGGGACAGGGGGCCACTGAAGCTTTCTTT. This sequence encodes CASRLGQGATEAFF.

The V call is TRBV12-3 or TRBV12-4, the J call TRBJ2-7, with D possibly matching TRBD2 (6 bases). V was clipped by 2 bases and J by 3 bases, with 8 bases between them. The CDR3 runs 13 residues. In nucleotides, the CDR3 is TGTGCCAGCAGTTTACAGGGACTCTACGAGCAGTACTTC. It is translated as CASSLQGLYEQYF.

The rearrangement joins TRBV15 to TRBJ2-3; 11 bases fit TRBD1. This CDR3 contains 16 residues. V lost 0 bases to trimming and J lost 5 bases; unmatched junction nucleotides: 4. The V gene's germline CDR1 is LNHNV and CDR2 YYDKDF (reference sequence). The DNA for the CDR3 is TGTGCCACCAGCAGAGACCGGGACAGGGGGGAAGATACGCAGTATTTT. Protein: CATSRDRDRGEDTQYF.

V usage is TRBV6-5 and J usage is TRBJ1-1; perhaps TRBD1 as D (6 bases). The ends were cut back, 6 bases at V and 1 base at J, with 15 bases in the middle. This CDR3 contains 15 residues. The V gene's germline CDR1 is MNHEY and CDR2 SVGAGI. In DNA, the CDR3 is TGTGCCAGCAGCCCCCAGGGACAAGAGAACACTGAAGCTTTCTTT. This codes for CASSPQGQENTEAFF.

The chain employs TRBV10-2 and TRBJ1-1; TRBD1 matches at 7 bases. J gave up 7 bases and V 3 bases, and 8 bases lay outside the gene matches. Per the germline V gene, CDR1 is WSHSY and CDR2 is SAAADI. The CDR3 runs to 14 residues. The CDR3 bases are TGCGCCAGCAGTGAAAGTTCAGGGGGGTTTGAAGCTTTCTTT. This sequence encodes CASSESSGGFEAFF.

This chain connects TRBV27 to TRBJ2-5; 11 bases align to TRBD1. The germline V gene encodes CDR1 MNHEY and CDR2 SMNVEV (reference sequence). The CDR3 covers 17 residues. J was trimmed by 2 bases and V by 3 bases; bases with no gene match: 8. DNA of the CDR3: TGTGCCAGCAGTTTGGGCAGGGGACAGGGGGAACAAGAGACCCAGTACTTC. Its protein is CASSLGRGQGEQETQYF.